The next 15 T cell receptor beta chains were all read from a single sample in a study of regulatory T cells in long-lasting Graves disease. Indicated time point: newly diagnosed GD, antithyroid drugs for less than 3 months. Isolated PBMC RNA provided the starting material for the TCR library. iRepertoire HTBI primers and Arm-PCR of CDR3 regions built TCR beta libraries. One entry per CDR3 protein results from TCRdb running MiXCR on the multiplex PCR reads. The sample has about 330,000 distinct CDR3 sequences, under 20% seen once. These data were also filed under a second study, of T cells in Graves' hyperthyroidism and ophthalmopathy.

Material: peripheral blood mononuclear cells (PBMCs), obtained at new diagnosis, from a patient treated with antithyroid drugs. These receptors all stem from a woman under 30 with Graves disease.

CDR3 sequence: CSARPSLGTLFAFF. The CDR3 nucleotides are TGCAGTGCTAGACCCTCACTAGGGACTCTTTTTGCTTTCTTT. The chain carries TRBV20-1 and TRBJ1-1, with a possible D match to TRBD1 (5 bases). CDR3 length: 14 amino acids. From germline, CDR1 is DFQATT and CDR2 SNEGSKA (reference sequence). Trimming pared 2 bases from V and 11 bases from J, leaving 21 bases between.

This clonotype was recorded at least ten times. The chain uses TRBV5-1 and TRBJ2-1; 8 bases agree with TRBD2. Germline V lookup: CDR1 SGHRS, CDR2 YFSETQ. With 7 bases clipped from V and 5 bases from J, the junction kept 14 bases outside the gene matches. The CDR3 runs 16 residues. The CDR3 spells CASCRDGGGRNNEQFF. The CDR3, as DNA: TGCGCCAGCTGCCGTGATGGGGGCGGGAGGAACAATGAGCAGTTCTTC. Full variable domain (outside the CDR3, taken from reference TRBV5-1 and TRBJ2-1): KAGVTQTPRYLIKTRGQQVTLSCSPISGHRSVSWYQQTPGQGLQFLFEYFSETQRNKGNFPGRFSGRQFSNSRSEMNVSTLELGDSALYLCASCRDGGGRNNEQFFGPGTRLTVL.

As to this clonotype: Since a much larger clone is just one base distant, this may be a read error. The CDR3 DNA sequence: TGTGCCAGCAGCCAAGCTAGCGGGGGGGCAGATACGCGGTATTTT. It codes for CASSQASGGADTRYF. V is TRBV3-1 and J is TRBJ2-3; 12 nucleotides agree with TRBD2. CDR3 length: 15 residues. Germline V gene data show CDR1 as LGHDT and CDR2 as YNNKEL (reference sequence).

The sample holds many counts of this clonotype. The genes are TRBV6-2 or TRBV6-3 and TRBJ1-1; weak D call: TRBD1 (5 bases). CDR3 size: 13 residues. Germline V gene sequence: CDR1 MNHEY, CDR2 SVGEGT. With 6 bases removed from V and 4 bases from J, the gap between germline ends came to 12 bases. For the CDR3, the DNA is TGTGCCAGCAGCCCGGGCAGGGCCACTGAAGCTTTCTTT. It translates to CASSPGRATEAFF.

The V call is TRBV7-9, the J call TRBJ1-2; D gene ambiguous. V was clipped by 3 bases and J by 0 bases, with 11 bases between them. CDR1 SEHNR and CDR2 FQNEAQ come from the germline V gene (reference sequence). There are 15 residues in the CDR3. In DNA form, the CDR3 reads TGTGCCAGCAGCTTTTTGGAGGAAGCTAACTATGGCTACACCTTC. Encoded protein: CASSFLEEANYGYTF.

This clonotype was detected ten times or more. The V call is TRBV18, the J call TRBJ1-2; unclear D gene. Looked up from germline, CDR1 is KGHSH and CDR2 is LQKENI. This CDR3 has 13 amino acids. Trimming took off 2 bases at V and 2 bases at J, with 6 bases between the two ends. The CDR3 coding sequence is TGTGCCAGCTCACCAGATGAAAACTATGGCTACACCTTC. As protein: CASSPDENYGYTF.

This clonotype has at least ten counts. V and J are TRBV28 and TRBJ1-6; D is possibly TRBD1 (5 bases). Trimming stripped 5 bases from V and 3 bases from J, with 11 bases between. CDR3 length: 15 amino acids. Germline loops: CDR1 MDHEN, CDR2 SYDVKM. DNA for the CDR3: TGTGCCAGCAGTGGGACTGGGGGCTATAATTCACCCCTCCACTTT. It translates to CASSGTGGYNSPLHF.

The rearrangement uses TRBV27 and TRBJ1-6, with TRBD1 as a possible D gene (6 bases). Trimming left V 6 bases short and J 4 bases short, with 13 bases between. Germline V gene sequence: CDR1 MNHEY, CDR2 SMNVEV (reference sequence). The CDR3 totals 15 residues. CDR3 amino acids: CASSLDSYYNSPLHF. As DNA, the CDR3 is TGTGCCAGCAGCTTGGACAGCTATTATAATTCACCCCTCCACTTT.

This clonotype was recorded at least ten times. The V call is TRBV29-1, the J call TRBJ2-1, with 14 positions matching TRBD2. J was trimmed by 0 bases and V by 6 bases; bases with no gene match: 7. The CDR3 has 17 residues. CDR1 is SQVTM, CDR2 ANQGSEA, per germline. In DNA form, the CDR3 reads TGCAGCGTACGACTAGCGGGAGGGAGCAGCTCCTACAATGAGCAGTTCTTC. Amino acids: CSVRLAGGSSSYNEQFF.

This clonotype was detected ten times or more. DNA of the CDR3: TGTGCCAGCACTCGTCGTTCGGGGACTAGCGGGAGTAAGGGACGCCAAGAGACCCAGTACTTC. Encoded protein: CASTRRSGTSGSKGRQETQYF. This chain uses TRBV6-1 with TRBJ2-5; 14 bases line up with TRBD2. Trimming at V came to 7 bases and at J to 1 base, leaving 20 bases not matched to a gene. Germline CDR1 reads MNHNS; CDR2 reads SASEGT. There are 21 residues in the CDR3.

In its sample, this clonotype was seen many times. The chain has TRBV11-2 and TRBJ2-1; 9 bases are shared with TRBD1. This CDR3 has 20 residues. V shed 5 bases and J 6 bases; nucleotides not matched to a gene: 23. CDR1 and CDR2 (germline): SGHAT, FQNNGV. The CDR3 is CASSPTGRMENRGRINEQFF. In nucleotides, the CDR3 is TGTGCCAGCAGCCCAACTGGGCGGATGGAAAACAGGGGGCGGATCAATGAGCAGTTCTTC.

Ten or more counts support this clonotype. CDR3 sequence: CASSLGTGTADTQYF. The CDR3 DNA is TGTGCCAGCAGCCTAGGGACAGGGACGGCAGATACGCAGTATTTT. The chain links TRBV5-5 to TRBJ2-3; 9 bases align to TRBD1. The CDR3 is 15 amino acids. CDR1 and CDR2 from the germline V gene are SGHKS and YYEKEE (reference sequence). Losses at the gene ends were 4 bases for V and 4 bases for J; bases not matched to a gene: 7.

This clonotype was seen a handful of times. The chain links TRBV27 to TRBJ1-5, with no clear D. Germline CDR1 is MNHEY and CDR2 is SMNVEV (reference sequence). The CDR3 has 15 amino acids. Trimming removed 3 bases at V and 1 base at J, with 10 bases between. In DNA, the CDR3 is TGTGCCAGCAGTTTGGTACCTATGAGCAATCAGCCCCAGCATTTT. Translation: CASSLVPMSNQPQHF.

This clonotype has ten or more counts. V gene TRBV12-3 or TRBV12-4 combines with J gene TRBJ1-2; D ambiguous. Trimming removed 5 bases from V and 8 bases from J, with 15 bases in between. This CDR3 is 13 amino acids long. The CDR3 sequence is CASSPGPTRGYTF. The CDR3, as DNA: TGTGCCAGCAGTCCCGGACCTACAAGGGGCTACACCTTC.

This clonotype has just a few counts. The rearrangement uses TRBV5-6 and TRBJ2-7, with 9 bases matching TRBD1. The CDR3 is 16 amino acids. The V gene end was trimmed by 4 bases and the J gene end by 0 bases; junction bases not matched to a gene: 8. CDR1 and CDR2 (germline): SGHDT, YYEEEE. The CDR3 loop reads CASSGLPGQGSYEQYF. CDR3 sequence (DNA): TGTGCCAGCAGCGGGCTCCCGGGACAGGGCTCCTACGAGCAGTACTTC.